One and the same sample provided the 22 T cell receptor beta chains below, sequenced in a study of T cells in tumors after PD-1 blockade. Measured with immunoSEQ multiplex PCR; TCRdb has only the in-frame clones, and not every one. Among approximately 50,000 clones, more than 65% were seen once, and the ten largest hold around 9.3%. Source: PBMCs, taken before anti-PD-1 therapy. The receptors shown here come from a human donor with advanced basal cell or squamous cell carcinoma (not recorded which).

The chain recombines TRBV2 with TRBJ1-1, with 8 bases fitting TRBD1. This CDR3 contains 13 residues. Germline V gene data show CDR1 as SNHLY and CDR2 as FYNNEI. V was clipped by 6 bases and J by 7 bases; unmatched bases: 7. The CDR3 region has the DNA TGTGCCAGCAGCCAACAGGGGGGCGGTGAAGCTTTCTTT. Amino acid sequence: CASSQQGGGEAFF.

This chain uses TRBV4-1 with TRBJ2-1; 7 bases map to TRBD2. CDR3 size: 14 residues. Germline V gene lookup returns CDR1 MGHRA and CDR2 YSYEKL. With V trimmed by 4 bases and J by 8 bases, 8 bases remained unmatched. The CDR3 DNA follows: TGCGCCAGCAGCCGGACTTCGGGAGGTTATGAGCAGTTCTTC. It translates to CASSRTSGGYEQFF.

The gene calls are TRBV7-9 and TRBJ2-5; D not certain. Trimming took 7 bases from V and 4 from J, leaving 13 bases between them. This CDR3 spans 13 amino acids. The germline gives CDR1 SEHNR, CDR2 FQNEAQ (reference sequence). As DNA, the CDR3 is TGTGCCAGCACCCCCAATTGGGTAGAGACCCAGTACTTC. Translation: CASTPNWVETQYF.

The rearrangement uses TRBV5-1 and TRBJ1-5; the D gene is possibly TRBD1 (5 bases). V was shortened by 0 bases and J by 4 bases, with 11 bases between the two germline ends. Germline V gene lookup returns CDR1 SGHRS and CDR2 YFSETQ. CDR3 length: 15 residues. The CDR3 DNA is TGCGCCAGCAGCTTGGATGGTGACAGAAATCAGCCCCAGCATTTT. Its translation: CASSLDGDRNQPQHF.

This chain joins TRBV4-1 and TRBJ2-2, with 8 positions matching TRBD1. With 3 bases clipped from V and 7 bases from J, the junction kept 10 bases outside the gene matches. This CDR3 is 16 amino acids long. Germline CDR1 and CDR2: MGHRA and YSYEKL. The CDR3 is CASSQGDRGTVGELFF. Written as DNA, the CDR3 is TGCGCCAGCAGCCAGGGCGACAGGGGAACGGTCGGGGAGCTGTTTTTT.

The chain couples TRBV7-9 to TRBJ2-1; D perhaps matches TRBD1 (5 bases). The CDR3 covers 15 residues. V gave up 4 bases and J gave up 4 bases, with 14 bases separating them. The germline V gene has CDR1 SEHNR and CDR2 FQNEAQ (reference sequence). The DNA for the CDR3 is TGTGCCAGCAGCTCCCCAGTGGGGCGGTACAATGAGCAGTTCTTC. This sequence encodes CASSSPVGRYNEQFF. The full variable domain, rest sourced from reference TRBV7-9 and TRBJ2-1, is DTGVSQNPRHKITKRGQNVTFRCDPISEHNRLYWYRQTLGQGPEFLTYFQNEAQLEKSRLLSDRFSAERPKGSFSTLEIQRTEQGDSAMYLCASSSPVGRYNEQFFGPGTRLTVL.

The chain carries TRBV15 and TRBJ2-5; D is undetermined. Trimming removed 4 bases at V and 1 base at J, with 19 bases between. The length of the CDR3 is 17 residues. CDR1 and CDR2 from the germline V gene are LNHNV and YYDKDF (reference sequence). CDR3 loop: CATSTVESHGSQETQYF. The CDR3 nucleotides read TGTGCCACCAGCACCGTGGAGTCCCACGGTAGCCAAGAGACCCAGTACTTC. The full variable domain, with the rest looked up from reference TRBV15 and TRBJ2-5, is DAMVIQNPRYQVTQFGKPVTLSCSQTLNHNVMYWYQQKSSQAPKLLFHYYDKDFNNEADTPDNFQSRRPNTSFCFLDIRSPGLGDTAMYLCATSTVESHGSQETQYFGPGTRLLVL.

The chain links TRBV7-3 to TRBJ1-1; D is undetermined. In germline, CDR1 is SGHTA, CDR2 FQGTGA. Trimming pared 5 bases from V and 0 bases from J, leaving 13 bases between. The CDR3 extends over 15 amino acids. The CDR3 sequence is CASSPRTGMNTEAFF. As DNA, the CDR3 is TGTGCCAGCAGCCCACGGACTGGCATGAACACTGAAGCTTTCTTT.

J is TRBJ2-1 and V is TRBV28; D is unclear. This CDR3 has 12 amino acids. V lost 5 bases and J 6 bases, leaving 8 bases between the germline ends. Germline assignment: CDR1 MDHEN and CDR2 SYDVKM. CDR3 protein: CASSMSLNEQFF. The CDR3 DNA is TGTGCCAGCAGTATGTCTCTCAATGAGCAGTTCTTC.

The chain is built from TRBV9 and TRBJ2-1, with D perhaps TRBD1 (7 bases). The CDR3 totals 15 residues. V lost 4 bases, J lost 2 bases, and 13 bases lay in between. Germline V gene sequence: CDR1 SGDLS, CDR2 YYNGEE. DNA for the CDR3: TGTGCCAGCAGCCAGGCGGGACAGACCTACAATGAGCAGTTCTTC. It specifies CASSQAGQTYNEQFF.

The chain is built from TRBV9 and TRBJ2-5, with 8 bases lining up with TRBD1. After removal of 0 bases from V and 4 bases from J, the junction contained 5 bases not matched to a gene. The CDR3 extends over 15 amino acids. The germline V gene encodes CDR1 SGDLS and CDR2 YYNGEE. This chain's CDR3 is CASSVGLTGAETQYF. For the CDR3, the DNA is TGTGCCAGCAGCGTAGGATTGACAGGGGCAGAGACCCAGTACTTC.

This clone was found many times. The chain recombines TRBV7-2 with TRBJ2-3; 10 nucleotides align to TRBD2. Unmatched junction bases numbered 5, after V lost 0 bases and J lost 2 bases. Germline CDR1 and CDR2: SGHTA and FQGNSA. CDR3 size: 17 residues. CDR3 in DNA: TGTGCCAGCAGCTTAGCGGGTAGCGGGGGGCCCACAGATACGCAGTATTTT. Protein sequence: CASSLAGSGGPTDTQYF.

The genes are TRBV18 and TRBJ2-3; possible D gene TRBD2, 6 bases. Germline CDR1 and CDR2: KGHSH and LQKENI. The CDR3 has 14 amino acids. Between the trimmed V and J ends, which lost 6 bases and 1 base, there was a span of 11 bases. The CDR3 spells CASSRGAGTDTQYF. The CDR3 DNA is TGTGCCAGCTCGCGGGGAGCCGGCACAGATACGCAGTATTTT.

In DNA form, the CDR3 reads TGTGCCAGTAGTATAAGAATTGCCGGGGAGCTGTTTTTT. This encodes CASSIRIAGELFF. The rearrangement uses TRBV19 and TRBJ2-2; D not certain. V was cut by 2 bases and J by 6 bases, with 7 bases left in between. The CDR3 totals 13 residues. Per germline, CDR1 LNHDA and CDR2 SQIVND (reference sequence).

The chain uses TRBV18 and TRBJ2-7; maybe TRBD1 (5 bases). Trimming stripped 6 bases from V and 7 bases from J, with 16 bases between. The CDR3 contains 13 residues. Germline V gives CDR1 KGHSH, CDR2 LQKENI. In DNA, the CDR3 is TGTGCCAGCTCCCCAGGGTCAGGTCGGGAGCAGTACTTC. The encoded protein is CASSPGSGREQYF.

V gene TRBV6-5 combines with J gene TRBJ2-1; D possibly corresponds to TRBD2 (6 bases). The CDR3 is 15 residues long. The V gene lost 2 bases and the J gene lost 1 base, with 9 bases spanning the gap. Germline CDR1 is MNHEY and CDR2 is SVGAGI. CDR3 protein: CASSYGGRSYNEQFF. For the CDR3, the DNA is TGTGCCAGCAGTTACGGAGGGAGATCCTACAATGAGCAGTTCTTC.

The genes are TRBV19 and TRBJ2-3, with D perhaps matching TRBD1 or TRBD2 (5 bases each). With 8 bases removed from V and 2 bases from J, the gap between germline ends came to 8 bases. This CDR3 region has 12 residues. Germline assignment: CDR1 LNHDA and CDR2 SQIVND (reference sequence). CDR3 protein: CASGGNTDTQYF. In nucleotides, the CDR3 is TGTGCCAGTGGGGGTAACACAGATACGCAGTATTTT. The complete variable domain, with remaining parts taken from reference TRBV19 and TRBJ2-3, reads DGGITQSPKYLFRKEGQNVTLSCEQNLNHDAMYWYRQDPGQGLRLIYYSQIVNDFQKGDIAEGYSVSREKKESFPLTVTSAQKNPTAFYLCASGGNTDTQYFGPGTRLTVL.

The rearrangement uses TRBV6-4 and TRBJ1-1; weak D call: TRBD1 (5 bases). The CDR3 contains 17 residues. Trimming stripped 0 bases from V and 4 bases from J, with 18 bases between. The germline V gene encodes CDR1 MRHNA and CDR2 SNTAGT. CDR3 bases: TGTGCCAGCAGTGACTCAAGCGAGAGGGGTGCGAGCACTGAAGCTTTCTTT. It specifies CASSDSSERGASTEAFF.

The gene calls are TRBV6-2 or TRBV6-3 and TRBJ1-5, with TRBD1 identical over 10 bases. This CDR3 has 16 residues. V was pared by 6 bases and J by 3 bases, with 8 bases of the junction left unmatched. Germline V gene data show CDR1 as MNHEY and CDR2 as SVGEGT. CDR3 loop: CASSSGQGIANQPQHF. The CDR3 bases are TGTGCCAGCAGCTCGGGACAGGGGATTGCCAATCAGCCCCAGCATTTT.

The chain recombines TRBV5-5 with TRBJ1-2; D is unresolved. Germline CDR1 and CDR2: SGHKS and YYEKEE (reference sequence). The CDR3 covers 12 residues. V shed 0 bases and J shed 4 bases, with 4 bases lying between them. The CDR3 here is CASSLDTYGYTF. CDR3 nucleotide sequence: TGTGCCAGCAGCTTGGACACCTATGGCTACACCTTC.

This clone occurred once. The chain uses TRBV29-1 and TRBJ2-3; D uncertain. The CDR3 is 12 residues long. Germline lookup yields CDR1 SQVTM and CDR2 ANQGSEA. The V and J ends lost 3 bases and 2 bases respectively, with 6 bases between them. The CDR3 bases are TGCAGCGTTGATACATACACAGATACGCAGTATTTT. This encodes CSVDTYTDTQYF.

The gene calls are TRBV28 and TRBJ2-7, with D uncertain. The CDR3 runs to 13 residues. CDR1 is MDHEN and CDR2 is SYDVKM in the germline V gene. Trimming cost V 8 bases and J 3 bases, with 14 bases left between them. CDR3 nucleotides: TGTGCCAGCTCGCGCGGCAGATACTACGAGCAGTACTTC. Protein: CASSRGRYYEQYF.